This TCR beta chain derives from a study of CD8 T cell repertoires and HIV-1 epitope variants. At the level of the study: Twenty-five autologous and known Gag and Nef epitope variant peptides each stimulated T cells separately. Control wells had CMV/EBV/flu peptides, negative Ebola AY9, or no peptide. Cultures ran around ten days, with IL-2, IL-7 and IL-15 added on days 3 and 7.

Germline V CDR1 and CDR2: WSHSY, SAAADI. The CDR3 contains 16 residues. Unmatched junction bases numbered 13, after V lost 7 bases and J lost 3 bases. The method was immunoSEQ multiplex PCR; TCRdb's version includes in-frame clones alone and lacks a portion of them. The repertoire has some 87,000 clones, roughly four fifths of them found once; the top ten carry about 26%. Findings and caveats of the study: The TAALDMSHF plasma variant had no responses, unlike KF9 (about 5 clonotypes) and HW9 (one).

Worth noting for this clone: Its antigen remains unknown.

The receptor was isolated from a male donor with HIV. Input material: uncultured baseline CD8+ T cells from peripheral blood mononuclear cells (PBMCs). J is TRBJ2-7 and V is TRBV10-2, with 9 bases aligning to TRBD2. Here the CDR3 reads CASTYPEREADYEQYF. The CDR3, as DNA: TGCGCCAGCACCTACCCCGAGCGGGAGGCTGACTACGAGCAGTACTTC.